This entry lists 24 T cell receptor beta chains sequenced from one sample in a study of memory CD4+ T cells and cytomegalovirus serostatus. Method: immunoSEQ multiplex PCR; TCRdb's copy keeps in-frame clones and lacks some. The sample records tens of thousands of clones, 70% to 80% being singletons. Single viable CD3+CD4+CD8-CD45RO+ cells were sorted as the memory CD4+ T cells. The sequencing input was memory CD4+ T cells from blood. The receptor source for this set is an adult in good health and CMV-seronegative.

The chain recombines TRBV10-1 with TRBJ2-7; 8 nucleotides agree with TRBD2. V lost 1 base and J lost 6; bases outside the gene matches: 5. The CDR3 extends over 14 amino acids. CDR1 is WNHNN and CDR2 is SYGVQD in the germline V gene (reference sequence). Written as DNA, the CDR3 is TGCGCCAGCAGTGAGTACCGGGAGGGCTTCGAGCAGTACTTC. This encodes CASSEYREGFEQYF.

This CDR3 is CASSLISGQGYEQYF. The CDR3 region has the DNA TGTGCCAGCAGCTTAATATCGGGACAGGGCTACGAGCAGTACTTC. This chain joins TRBV7-9 and TRBJ2-7; 9 bases agree with TRBD1. Trimming cost V 2 bases and J 3 bases; bases outside gene matches: 5. CDR3 length: 15 amino acids. Germline V gives CDR1 SEHNR, CDR2 FQNEAQ (reference sequence).

The chain is built from TRBV6-1 and TRBJ1-3, with 8 bases fitting TRBD1. Germline lookup yields CDR1 MNHNS and CDR2 SASEGT. With V trimmed by 8 bases and J by 0 bases, 6 bases remained unmatched. The CDR3 is 15 residues long. DNA for the CDR3: TGTGCCAGCTACCGGACAGGGAACTCTGGAAACACCATATATTTT. As protein: CASYRTGNSGNTIYF.

This clone occurred once. This rearrangement joins TRBV7-2 to TRBJ2-5; D gene ambiguous. The germline V gene has CDR1 SGHTA and CDR2 FQGNSA. CDR3 length: 14 amino acids. Between the trimmed V and J ends, which lost 0 bases and 0 bases, there was a span of 5 bases. The CDR3 sequence is CASSLAVNQETQYF. For the CDR3, the DNA is TGTGCCAGCAGCTTAGCGGTGAACCAAGAGACCCAGTACTTC.

V is TRBV7-8 and J is TRBJ2-5, with a weak D call TRBD2 (6 bases). Germline V CDR1 and CDR2: SGHVS, FQNEAQ. Trimming took off 1 base at V and 2 bases at J, with 11 bases between the two ends. The CDR3 sequence is 15 residues long. The CDR3 here is CASSLGGTDQETQYF. The CDR3 region has the DNA TGTGCCAGCAGCTTAGGCGGGACGGATCAAGAGACCCAGTACTTC. The variable domain in full, with the rest retrieved from reference TRBV7-8 and TRBJ2-5, is GAGVSQSPRYKVAKRGQDVALRCDPISGHVSLFWYQQALGQGPEFLTYFQNEAQLDKSGLPSDRFFAERPEGSVSTLKIQRTQQEDSAVYLCASSLGGTDQETQYFGPGTRLLVL.

This clone was picked up a small number of times. The genes are TRBV19 and TRBJ2-2; 7 bases are shared with TRBD1. The CDR3 has 16 amino acids. From germline, CDR1 is LNHDA and CDR2 SQIVND (reference sequence). V gave up 3 bases and J gave up 6 bases; unmatched junction bases: 10. For the CDR3, the DNA is TGTGCCAGTAGTATCATTGTGACAGGGAGTTCCGGGGAGCTGTTTTTT. Translation gives CASSIIVTGSSGELFF.

This clone was detected once. V and J are TRBV25-1 and TRBJ1-1, with a weak D call TRBD1 (6 bases). Germline CDR1 reads MGHDK; CDR2 reads SYGVNS. Trimming left V 3 bases short and J 4 bases short, with 12 bases between. The CDR3 is 14 amino acids. The DNA for the CDR3 is TGTGCCAGCAGTGATCCCAGGGGTGGCACTGAAGCTTTCTTT. It encodes CASSDPRGGTEAFF. Based on the CDR3 plus reference TRBV25-1 and TRBJ1-1, the full variable domain is EADIYQTPRYLVIGTGKKITLECSQTMGHDKMYWYQQDPGMELHLIHYSYGVNSTEKGDLSSESTVSRIRTEHFPLTLESARPSHTSQYLCASSDPRGGTEAFFGQGTRLTVV.

CDR3 protein: CASSLRRTEAFF. As DNA, the CDR3 is TGTGCCAGCAGTTTGCGTAGGACTGAAGCTTTCTTT. The chain employs TRBV28 and TRBJ1-1, with no clear D. The V gene lost 3 bases and the J gene lost 5 bases, with 7 bases spanning the gap. This CDR3 has 12 amino acids. Germline-derived CDR1 and CDR2 are MDHEN and SYDVKM.

The V call is TRBV2, the J call TRBJ1-5; D may be TRBD1 (6 bases). Germline V gene lookup returns CDR1 SNHLY and CDR2 FYNNEI. V gave up 6 bases and J gave up 0 bases, with 24 bases separating them. The CDR3 is 19 amino acids. CDR3 DNA: TGTGCCAGCAGGACAAGACGCGGTTGGGGGGCGGATAGCAATCAGCCCCAGCATTTT. Its translation: CASRTRRGWGADSNQPQHF.

The CDR3 region is CASRLGAGEEKLFF. The CDR3 region has the DNA TGCGCCAGCAGGCTAGGGGCAGGAGAAGAAAAACTGTTTTTT. This sequence joins TRBV5-1 and TRBJ1-4, with a weak D call TRBD1 (5 bases). Germline V gene data show CDR1 as SGHRS and CDR2 as YFSETQ. The CDR3 runs 14 residues. The V and J ends lost 5 bases and 8 bases respectively, with 16 bases between them.

Only a few counts were recorded for this clone. The genes are TRBV28 and TRBJ1-2; 8 bases agree with TRBD1. The J segment lost 4 bases and the V segment lost 5 bases, leaving 9 bases of the junction unmatched. The CDR3 extends over 15 amino acids. Per the germline V gene, CDR1 is MDHEN and CDR2 is SYDVKM. Here the CDR3 reads CASSKQGVLIYGYTF. CDR3 nucleotides: TGTGCCAGCAGTAAACAGGGGGTCCTAATCTATGGCTACACCTTC.

This sequence joins TRBV19 and TRBJ1-2, with a weak D call TRBD1 (6 bases). Germline V lookup: CDR1 LNHDA, CDR2 SQIVND (reference sequence). The CDR3 contains 14 residues. Trimming shortened V by 7 bases and J by 4 bases, and 16 bases separated the two germline ends. The DNA for the CDR3 is TGTGCCAGTACCCGAGGGGGGAAGGGCTATGGCTACACCTTC. Protein sequence: CASTRGGKGYGYTF. Variable domain in full (rest from reference TRBV19 and TRBJ1-2): DGGITQSPKYLFRKEGQNVTLSCEQNLNHDAMYWYRQDPGQGLRLIYYSQIVNDFQKGDIAEGYSVSREKKESFPLTVTSAQKNPTAFYLCASTRGGKGYGYTFGSGTRLTVV.

The chain recombines TRBV5-5 with TRBJ2-2; D is perhaps TRBD1 or TRBD2 (5 bases each). Germline CDR1 and CDR2: SGHKS and YYEKEE (reference sequence). V was shortened by 0 bases and J by 2 bases, with 11 bases between the two germline ends. The CDR3 length is 16 residues. CDR3 DNA: TGTGCCAGCAGCTTGGAGGGGACGCGTAACACCGGGGAGCTGTTTTTT. It specifies CASSLEGTRNTGELFF.

This chain uses TRBV7-9 with TRBJ2-3; D unclear. Trimming took 5 bases from V and 0 from J, leaving 12 bases between them. The CDR3 consists of 15 residues. Germline CDR1 and CDR2: SEHNR and FQNEAQ (reference sequence). The CDR3 DNA sequence: TGTGCCAGCAGCCTCCCAGGTACAAGCACAGATACGCAGTATTTT. This sequence encodes CASSLPGTSTDTQYF.

The chain combines TRBV6-7 with TRBJ2-7; D is uncertain. TRBV6-7 is sorted into the ORF group, with uncertain function. CDR3 length: 16 amino acids. V was shortened by 4 bases and J by 0 bases, with 16 bases between the two germline ends. CDR3 nucleotide sequence: TGTGCCAGCAGTTGGGGATTCTTGGACGGCTCCTACGAGCAGTACTTC. Its protein product is CASSWGFLDGSYEQYF.

The V gene is TRBV30, the J gene TRBJ2-2; possible D gene TRBD1, 6 bases. CDR3 length equals 13 residues. The germline V and J ends were trimmed by 4 bases and 7 bases, with 13 bases remaining between them. CDR1 is GTSNPN, CDR2 SVGIG, per germline (reference sequence). Here the CDR3 reads CAWMKQGVGELFF. The CDR3 DNA follows: TGTGCCTGGATGAAACAGGGTGTCGGGGAGCTGTTTTTT.

About this clone itself: The same CDR3 arises from other DNA sequences in this sample as well. The rearrangement joins TRBV4-3 to TRBJ2-3, with unresolved D. V was pared by 6 bases and J by 0 bases, with 13 bases between. The length of the CDR3 is 15 residues. Germline loops: CDR1 LGHNA, CDR2 YSLEER. The CDR3 reads CASSQRQTSTDTQYF. CDR3 in DNA: TGCGCCAGCAGTCAGAGACAAACTAGCACAGATACGCAGTATTTT.

J is TRBJ2-7 and V is TRBV18; 7 bases are a match to TRBD1. From germline, CDR1 is KGHSH and CDR2 LQKENI. This CDR3 spans 12 amino acids. Trimming at V came to 4 bases and at J to 3 bases, leaving 0 bases not matched to a gene. DNA for the CDR3: TGTGCCAGCTCACGGGACAGCTACGAGCAGTACTTC. Translated, it gives CASSRDSYEQYF.

The sample holds many counts of this clone. Other DNA variants within this sample encode the same CDR3. This chain links TRBV5-1 with TRBJ1-5, with 8 bases fitting TRBD1. The V and J ends lost 3 bases and 2 bases, in that order; junction bases with no gene match: 1. The germline CDR1 and CDR2 sequences are SGHRS and YFSETQ. The CDR3 extends over 14 amino acids. CDR3 DNA: TGCGCCAGCAGCTCGGGACAGGGCAATCAGCCCCAGCATTTT. Translating gives CASSSGQGNQPQHF.

The rearrangement uses TRBV5-1 and TRBJ2-2, with TRBD1 matching over 7 bases. CDR1 and CDR2 from the germline V gene are SGHRS and YFSETQ. V dropped 5 bases and J dropped 5; count of bases not matched to a gene: 9. The CDR3 is 15 amino acids. The CDR3 bases are TGCGCCAGCAGGCCGGGACAGCTGGCTACCGGGGAGCTGTTTTTT. It specifies CASRPGQLATGELFF.

The V gene is TRBV19, the J gene TRBJ2-7, with no clear D. The germline CDR1 and CDR2 sequences are LNHDA and SQIVND (reference sequence). The V gene lost 3 bases and the J gene lost 0 bases, with 9 bases spanning the gap. This CDR3 has 14 amino acids. The CDR3 sequence is CASSMGSTSYEQYF. The CDR3 DNA sequence: TGTGCCAGTAGTATGGGCTCCACCTCCTACGAGCAGTACTTC.

The chain links TRBV18 to TRBJ2-7, with 12 bases lining up with TRBD2. The germline CDR1 and CDR2 sequences are KGHSH and LQKENI. This CDR3 is built from 16 residues. With V trimmed by 3 bases and J by 0 bases, 3 bases remained unmatched. CDR3 sequence: CASSPGLAGSSYEQYF. Here the CDR3 DNA reads TGTGCCAGCTCACCGGGACTAGCGGGCTCCTCCTACGAGCAGTACTTC. The full variable domain, with the rest looked up from reference TRBV18 and TRBJ2-7, is NAGVMQNPRHLVRRRGQEARLRCSPMKGHSHVYWYRQLPEEGLKFMVYLQKENIIDESGMPKERFSAEFPKEGPSILRIQQVVRGDSAAYFCASSPGLAGSSYEQYFGPGTRLTVT.

The chain employs TRBV29-1 and TRBJ2-1; 9 positions match TRBD1. The junction had 9 bases not matched to a gene; V was cut back by 2 bases and J by 10 bases. The CDR3 consists of 14 residues. Germline V gene data show CDR1 as SQVTM and CDR2 as ANQGSEA. The CDR3 DNA is TGCAGCGTTGAACCCGACAGGGGGACTCTCGAGCAGTTCTTC. This encodes CSVEPDRGTLEQFF.

The J gene is TRBJ1-6, the V gene TRBV2; 7 nucleotides match TRBD1. The germline gives CDR1 SNHLY, CDR2 FYNNEI. This CDR3 has 15 amino acids. J was trimmed by 10 bases and V by 0 bases; bases with no gene match: 6. The chain's CDR3 is CASSEAGGGRSPLHF. The CDR3 DNA reads TGTGCCAGCAGTGAAGCGGGAGGGGGCCGGTCACCCCTCCACTTT.